What follows describes a single T cell receptor (beta chain). The data stem from a study of blood T cell repertoires in COVID-19. Original processing notes: Using reference gene primer amplification, nucleated cell counts were estimated. TCRdb's table, derived via immunoSEQ multiplex PCR, lists solely in-frame clones and lacks some. The V and J calls and the clone size are those of that table, but D and trimming were determined from the DNA. The sample has 250,000 to 400,000 clones, roughly 90% seen once. Enrolled during active infection, Seattle patients were then followed longitudinally. CDR3 size: 18 residues. Germline trimming cut 5 bases from V and 7 bases from J; bases unmatched to any gene: 13. CDR1 is SGHTA, CDR2 FQGTGA, per germline.

The rearrangement links TRBV7-3 to TRBJ2-1; 14 bases match TRBD2. Sequencing input: peripheral blood. This TCR derives from a woman aged 30 to 39 with COVID-19, enrolled during active disease. CDR3 in amino acids: CASSPFPGLAGVGNEQFF. In nucleotides, the CDR3 is TGTGCCAGCAGCCCATTCCCGGGACTAGCGGGAGTAGGTAATGAGCAGTTCTTC.